This T cell receptor (beta chain) was documented in a study of cytomegalovirus exposure and HLA in healthy donors. Study results and limitations: A few of the chains that were CMV-associated were confirmed in vitro to be specific for CMV antigens.

Both 60 Vbeta primers and 13 Jbeta primers went into the PCR. Assay used: immunoSEQ multiplex PCR; TCRdb lists only in-frame clones, some missing. This sample has under 85,000 clones, with over 70% found just once. Concerning this clone: Antigen: not known.

Per germline, CDR1 MDHEN and CDR2 SYDVKM. V lost 1 base to trimming and J lost 10 bases; unmatched junction nucleotides: 6. CDR3 length: 14 amino acids. The material sequenced was PBMCs. The sequence came from a man aged 35 to 55 in good health and CMV-seronegative. The chain employs TRBV28 and TRBJ2-1; 8 bases agree with TRBD2. CDR3 coding DNA: TGTGCCAGCAGTTTATTAGCGGGGTCCCAAGAGCAGTTCTTC. It translates to CASSLLAGSQEQFF.